The rows below give T cell receptor beta chains drawn from one sample of a study of shared clonotypes between healthy human individuals. The repertoire was sequenced with immunoSEQ multiplex PCR; TCRdb's copy has only in-frame clones and lacks some. The sample holds about 480,000 clones, 79% seen once. Sequencing input: PBMCs. The source is a woman between 40 and 55 years old in good health. Some clones in this sample may be carry-over from other donors' samples. CDR3s include the opening cysteine and the closing phenylalanine or tryptophan. D genes are given only for firm matches. A clone size is listed for some rows: how often the clone was seen (once, few, many), or a class if it is expanded.

j_call d_call clone_size v_call cdr3_aa cdr3_nt
TRBJ1-5 TRBD1 many TRBV19 CASSIGDRGLNQPQHF TGTGCCAGTAGTATAGGGGACAGGGGGCTCAATCAGCCCCAGCATTTT
TRBJ2-2 . . TRBV7-3 CASSDLGSTGELFF TGTGCCAGCAGCGACCTGGGGAGCACCGGGGAGCTGTTTTTT
TRBJ2-1 . . TRBV11-2 CASRPLAGEAHNEQFF TGTGCCAGCAGACCCTTAGCAGGGGAGGCCCACAATGAGCAGTTCTTC
TRBJ2-7 . few TRBV28 CASSPPPALGYEQYF TGTGCCAGCAGTCCCCCCCCGGCGCTAGGGTACGAGCAGTACTTC
TRBJ2-1 . . TRBV12-5 CASGSKTESYNEQFF TGTGCTAGTGGTTCGAAGACAGAATCCTACAATGAGCAGTTCTTC
TRBJ2-1 TRBD2 . TRBV5-1 CASSLRGLAGGIGNEQFF TGCGCCAGCAGCCTGAGGGGACTAGCGGGAGGAATAGGCAATGAGCAGTTCTTC
TRBJ2-2 . . TRBV6-5 CASSYSTRNTGELFF TGTGCCAGCAGTTACAGTACCCGCAACACCGGGGAGCTGTTTTTT
TRBJ1-2 . . TRBV15 CATSTPTGRESDGYTF TGTGCCACCAGCACCCCAACGGGGAGGGAAAGCGATGGCTACACCTTC
TRBJ2-3 . few TRBV4-2 CASSQPSGAGPRTDTQYF TGTGCCAGCAGCCAACCTTCCGGGGCCGGGCCACGGACGGATACGCAGTATTTT
TRBJ2-3 TRBD1 . TRBV5-1 CASRLDRSTDTQYF TGCGCCAGCAGACTGGACAGGAGCACAGATACGCAGTATTTT
TRBJ2-1 . . TRBV29-1 CSVEVVNEQFF TGCAGCGTTGAAGTTGTGAATGAGCAGTTCTTC
TRBJ1-4 . . TRBV11-2 CASSLRNHGDEKLFF TGTGCCAGCAGCTTACGGAACCACGGGGATGAAAAACTGTTTTTT
TRBJ1-1 TRBD1 . TRBV18 CASSPNRQGRSTEAFF TGTGCCAGCTCACCAAACCGACAGGGGCGGAGCACTGAAGCTTTCTTT
TRBJ2-1 TRBD2 . TRBV6-1 CASSEQLAAYNEQFF TGTGCCAGCAGTGAACAACTAGCGGCCTACAATGAGCAGTTCTTC
TRBJ1-2 . . TRBV6-5 CASSYSYDFGYTF TGTGCCAGCAGTTACTCCTACGACTTTGGCTACACCTTC
TRBJ2-2 . . TRBV29-1 CSVLGLNTGELFF TGCAGCGTCCTGGGACTCAACACCGGGGAGCTGTTTTTT
TRBJ2-5 . . TRBV7-8 CASSRRQAETQYF TGTGCCAGCAGCCGTCGACAGGCGGAGACCCAGTACTTC
TRBJ1-2 TRBD1 . TRBV2 CASSRTGDGYTF TGTGCCAGCTCAAGGACAGGGGATGGCTACACCTTC
TRBJ2-1 TRBD2 once TRBV29-1 CSLMTSGSYNEQFF TGCAGCCTTATGACTAGCGGGAGCTACAATGAGCAGTTCTTC
TRBJ2-1 . . TRBV14 CASSQAGLRGSSYNEQFF TGTGCCAGCAGCCAAGCGGGTCTAAGGGGCAGCTCCTACAATGAGCAGTTCTTC
TRBJ1-2 TRBD1 . TRBV7-2 CASSPGAQGNYGYTF TGTGCCAGCAGCCCGGGGGCACAGGGGAACTATGGCTACACCTTC
TRBJ2-5 TRBD2 . TRBV29-1 CSVEASGRATETQYF TGCAGCGTTGAAGCTAGCGGGAGGGCCACAGAGACCCAGTACTTC
TRBJ2-1 TRBD2 . TRBV10-1 CASASSGRHNEQFF TGCGCCAGCGCGTCTAGCGGGAGGCACAATGAGCAGTTCTTC
TRBJ1-2 . . TRBV18 CASSPDGQRGYTF TGTGCCAGCTCACCCGACGGGCAGAGGGGCTACACCTTC
TRBJ2-1 TRBD2 . TRBV27 CASSFSGLAGGPADEQFF TGTGCCAGCAGTTTCTCGGGACTAGCGGGAGGGCCAGCGGATGAGCAGTTCTTC
TRBJ2-5 TRBD2 . TRBV7-7 CASSLGTSSETQYF TGTGCTAGCAGCCTCGGGACTAGCTCAGAGACCCAGTACTTC
TRBJ2-1 . . TRBV5-8 CASSLVGPGIEQFF TGTGCCAGCAGCTTGGTTGGGCCGGGAATTGAGCAGTTCTTC
TRBJ2-3 . . TRBV11-3 CASSLESRSSDTQYF TGTGCCAGCAGCTTAGAGTCGAGATCATCGGATACGCAGTATTTT
TRBJ1-1 TRBD1 many TRBV5-1 CASSLRDRGRVNTEAFF TGCGCCAGCAGCTTGCGAGACAGGGGACGCGTGAACACTGAAGCTTTCTTT
TRBJ1-4 TRBD1 few TRBV10-2 CATHTYLEVQGAGWEKLFF TGCGCCACTCACACTTACTTAGAGGTGCAGGGGGCAGGATGGGAAAAACTGTTTTTT
TRBJ1-5 . few TRBV19 CASSQTNQPQHF TGTGCCAGTAGTCAGACGAATCAGCCCCAGCATTTT
TRBJ2-7 TRBD1 . TRBV11-2 CASRTGTGVIF TGTGCCAGCAGAACCGGGACAGGGGTTATCTTC
TRBJ2-2 . few TRBV30 CAWSPLRGGLRTGELFF TGTGCCTGGAGCCCTTTAAGGGGGGGGCTACGGACCGGGGAGCTGTTTTTT
TRBJ1-5 . . TRBV2 CASVRDPDSPQHF TGTGCCAGCGTCCGGGACCCAGATTCGCCCCAGCATTTT
TRBJ2-5 TRBD1 . TRBV18 CASSPQGQAQETQYF TGTGCCAGCTCACCACAAGGACAGGCCCAAGAGACCCAGTACTTC
TRBJ2-1 TRBD2 . TRBV5-6 CASSYGLAGLNNEQFF TGTGCCAGCAGCTATGGACTAGCGGGGCTTAACAATGAGCAGTTCTTC
TRBJ2-7 . . TRBV7-2 CASSLRVGLEQYF TGTGCCAGCAGCCTGCGGGTGGGCCTCGAGCAGTACTTC
TRBJ2-5 TRBD2 . TRBV10-3 CAISESSSGRGKETQYF TGTGCCATCAGTGAGTCGAGCAGCGGGAGGGGCAAAGAGACCCAGTACTTC
TRBJ1-3 . . TRBV9 CASSVSGGPDTIYF TGTGCCAGCAGCGTAAGCGGAGGCCCGGACACCATATATTTT
TRBJ2-3 . . TRBV7-6 CASSLAGRQIDTQYF TGTGCCAGCAGCTTAGCTGGCCGTCAAATAGATACGCAGTATTTT
TRBJ2-7 TRBD1 . TRBV5-1 CASSSLTGDPYEQYF TGCGCCAGCAGCTCCCTGACAGGGGACCCTTACGAGCAGTACTTC
TRBJ2-3 . . TRBV19 CARGSWGDTSTDTQYF TGTGCCAGAGGATCATGGGGGGACACTAGCACAGATACGCAGTATTTT
TRBJ1-5 . . TRBV5-5 CASSLEVRTEISPQHF TGTGCCAGCAGCTTGGAGGTTAGGACCGAAATCAGCCCCCAGCATTTT
TRBJ2-7 . once TRBV6-5 CASSSGDGRQYF TGTGCCAGCAGCTCCGGGGACGGACGGCAGTACTTC
TRBJ2-5 . . TRBV7-3 CASSRDPRETQYF TGTGCCAGCAGTAGGGACCCTCGGGAGACCCAGTACTTC
TRBJ1-4 TRBD1 . TRBV25-1 CASSESAGGEKLFF TGTGCCAGCAGTGAATCGGCAGGGGGCGAAAAACTGTTTTTT
TRBJ2-7 TRBD2 . TRBV7-2 CASRPLAGGYEQYF TGTGCCAGCAGGCCCTTAGCGGGAGGCTACGAGCAGTACTTC
TRBJ2-3 . . TRBV6-5 CASSYGSGLNTDTQYF TGTGCCAGCAGTTACGGCTCGGGACTTAACACAGATACGCAGTATTTT
TRBJ1-2 . . TRBV18 CASSPAAVSGYTF TGTGCCAGCTCACCTGCAGCTGTATCCGGCTACACCTTC
TRBJ2-7 . few TRBV14 CASSQVGGQYEQYF TGTGCCAGCAGCCAAGTGGGAGGTCAATACGAGCAGTACTTC
TRBJ2-7 TRBD1 . TRBV11-2 CASSSFLVDRGAEQYF TGTGCCAGCAGCTCTTTTTTGGTTGACAGGGGGGCCGAGCAGTACTTC
TRBJ2-3 TRBD2 . TRBV7-3 CASSRGPSGSGTDTQYF TGTGCCAGCAGCCGGGGACCAAGCGGGAGTGGGACAGATACGCAGTATTTT
TRBJ2-7 . . TRBV6-1 CASSLQGPPYEQYF TGTGCCAGCAGTCTCCAGGGGCCCCCCTACGAGCAGTACTTC
TRBJ2-1 TRBD2 . TRBV4-2 CASSQVGGDTYNEQFF TGTGCCAGCAGCCAAGTTGGGGGGGATACCTACAATGAGCAGTTCTTC